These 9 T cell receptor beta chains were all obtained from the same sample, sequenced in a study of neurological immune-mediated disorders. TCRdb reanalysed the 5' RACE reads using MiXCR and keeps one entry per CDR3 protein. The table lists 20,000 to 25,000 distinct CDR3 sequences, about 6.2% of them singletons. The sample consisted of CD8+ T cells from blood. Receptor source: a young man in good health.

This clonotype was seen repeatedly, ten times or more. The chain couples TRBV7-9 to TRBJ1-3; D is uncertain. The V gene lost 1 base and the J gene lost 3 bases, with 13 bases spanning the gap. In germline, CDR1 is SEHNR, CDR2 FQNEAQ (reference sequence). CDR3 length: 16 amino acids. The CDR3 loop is CASSLVGLSFGNTIYF. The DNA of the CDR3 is TGTGCCAGCAGCTTAGTAGGTCTGTCGTTTGGAAACACCATATATTTT.

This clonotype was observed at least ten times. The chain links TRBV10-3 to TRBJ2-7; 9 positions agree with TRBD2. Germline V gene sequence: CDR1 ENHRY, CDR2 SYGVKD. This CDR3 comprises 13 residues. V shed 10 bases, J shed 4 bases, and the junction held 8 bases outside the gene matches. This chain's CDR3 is CATVPAGGYEQYF. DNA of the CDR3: TGTGCCACTGTGCCAGCGGGGGGTTACGAGCAGTACTTC.

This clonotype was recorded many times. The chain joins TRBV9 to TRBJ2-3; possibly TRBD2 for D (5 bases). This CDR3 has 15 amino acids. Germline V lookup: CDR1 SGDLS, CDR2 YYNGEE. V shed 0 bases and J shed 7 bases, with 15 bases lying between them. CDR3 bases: TGTGCCAGCAGCGTAGCTCCGGAGTCGGGGAATACGCAGTATTTT. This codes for CASSVAPESGNTQYF.

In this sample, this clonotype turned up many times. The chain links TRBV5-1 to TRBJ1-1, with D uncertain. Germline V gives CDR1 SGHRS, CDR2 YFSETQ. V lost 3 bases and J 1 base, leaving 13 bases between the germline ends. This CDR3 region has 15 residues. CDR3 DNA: TGCGCCAGCAGCTCGGACCTTCCGGGGAACACTGAAGCTTTCTTT. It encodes CASSSDLPGNTEAFF.

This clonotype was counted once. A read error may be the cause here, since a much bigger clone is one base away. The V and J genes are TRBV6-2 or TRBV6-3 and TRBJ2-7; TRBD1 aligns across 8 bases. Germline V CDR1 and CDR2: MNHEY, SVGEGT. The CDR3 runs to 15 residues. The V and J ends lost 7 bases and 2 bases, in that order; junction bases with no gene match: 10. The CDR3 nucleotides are TGTGCCAGCATTTATGACCAGGGGGCCCCCTACGAGCAGTACTTC. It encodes CASIYDQGAPYEQYF.

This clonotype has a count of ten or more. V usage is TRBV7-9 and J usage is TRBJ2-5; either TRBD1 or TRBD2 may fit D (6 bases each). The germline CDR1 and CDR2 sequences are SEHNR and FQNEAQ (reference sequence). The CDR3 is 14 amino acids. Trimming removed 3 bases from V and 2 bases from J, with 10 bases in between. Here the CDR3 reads CASSFGGLQETQYF. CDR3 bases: TGTGCCAGCAGCTTCGGGGGCCTTCAAGAGACCCAGTACTTC.

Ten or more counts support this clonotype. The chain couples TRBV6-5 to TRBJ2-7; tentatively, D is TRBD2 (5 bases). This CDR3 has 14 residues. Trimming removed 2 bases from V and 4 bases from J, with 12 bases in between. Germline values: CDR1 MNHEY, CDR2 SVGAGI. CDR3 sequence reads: CASSYRDIWYEQYF. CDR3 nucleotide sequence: TGTGCCAGCAGTTACCGGGATATATGGTACGAGCAGTACTTC.

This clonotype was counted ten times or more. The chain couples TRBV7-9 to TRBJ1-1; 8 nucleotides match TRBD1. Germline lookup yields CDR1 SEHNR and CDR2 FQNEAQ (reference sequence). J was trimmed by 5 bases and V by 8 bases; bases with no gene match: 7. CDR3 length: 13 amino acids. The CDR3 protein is CASDETGETEAFF. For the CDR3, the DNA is TGTGCCAGCGACGAGACAGGGGAGACTGAAGCTTTCTTT.

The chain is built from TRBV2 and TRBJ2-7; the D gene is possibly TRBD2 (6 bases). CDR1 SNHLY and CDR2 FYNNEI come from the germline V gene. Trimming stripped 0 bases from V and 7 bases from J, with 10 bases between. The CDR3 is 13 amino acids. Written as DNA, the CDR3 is TGTGCCAGCAGTGAAGCTCGGGGAGGAGAGCAGTACTTC. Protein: CASSEARGGEQYF.